Given below is one T cell receptor (beta chain) in context. Several immunoSEQ plates held equal portions of the genomic DNA taken from each subset. Sequencing was performed with immunoSEQ multiplex PCR; in TCRdb, only in-frame clones are kept and a portion is missing. The table has over 800,000 clones, about 91% seen once. This specimen belongs to a study of shared clonotypes between healthy human individuals. Terminally differentiated effector memory CD45RA+ cells were left out of the naive CD8 fraction, which was CD45RO-negative and positively selected for CCR7. The length of the CDR3 is 12 residues. CDR1 is MNHEY, CDR2 SVGAGI, per germline. Trimming took off 5 bases at V and 5 bases at J, with 10 bases between the two ends.

The sequenced sample consisted of naive CD8+ T cells sorted from blood. The genes are TRBV6-5 and TRBJ2-7; TRBD2 might be the D (5 bases). This clonotype was obtained from a man aged 25-40 years in good health. The CDR3 loop is CASSEEGNEQYF. CDR3 in DNA: TGTGCCAGCAGTGAAGAGGGTAACGAGCAGTACTTC.